The TCR beta chain described here comes from a study of shared clonotypes between healthy human individuals. The germline V gene has CDR1 KGHSH and CDR2 LQKENI. This CDR3 has 15 residues. V was cut by 2 bases and J by 5 bases, with 15 bases left in between. The data were produced by immunoSEQ multiplex PCR, yet TCRdb's version contains in-frame clones alone and is incomplete. Seen here are about 2 million clones, around 96% observed once, and the top ten hold more than 0.9%. Only CD45RO-negative cells positively selected for CCR7 counted as naive CD8 cells, so terminally differentiated effector memory CD45RA+ cells were excluded. Study observations and caveats: Generally, naive subsets (rather than memory subsets) showed larger estimated richness. Several donors showed sharing of 4.5% to 6% of naive CD4 clonotypes.

In regard to this clone: Its target is not known.

The specimen sequenced was naive CD8+ T cells sorted from blood. The source of this sequence is a man aged 18 to 30 in good health. The gene calls are TRBV18 and TRBJ2-5; no clear D gene. The CDR3 loop is CASSPTRVEWETQYF. The DNA of the CDR3 is TGTGCCAGCTCACCAACAAGGGTGGAGTGGGAGACCCAGTACTTC.